Listed below are T cell receptor beta chains from one sample, sequenced in a study of cytomegalovirus exposure and HLA in healthy donors. Repertoires were generated with immunoSEQ multiplex PCR, while TCRdb's copy carries only in-frame clones and drops some. The sample yields about 170,000 clones, around 77% seen once. The sequencing input was PBMCs. The receptors were gathered from a female donor in good health and CMV-seronegative. CDR3s include the opening cysteine and the closing phenylalanine or tryptophan. The order of the fields is CDR3 DNA, CDR3 protein, clone size, J gene, V gene, D gene. D genes are given only for firm matches. Size values are once, few and many counts, or a class for expanded clones, and some rows have none.

TGTGCCAGCAGCGTAGAGCCAGGGGAGCCCAATGAGCAGTTCTTC | CASSVEPGEPNEQFF | NA | TRBJ2-1 | TRBV9 | NA
TGTGCCAGCAGTTACGGGACAGGGTCGGGGACCACTGAAGCTTTCTTT | CASSYGTGSGTTEAFF | once | TRBJ1-1 | TRBV6-5 | TRBD1
TGTGCCAGCAGAAAACAGGGGGCCCTTGACATTCAGTACTTC | CASRKQGALDIQYF | NA | TRBJ2-4 | TRBV25-1 | TRBD1
TGCGCCAGCAGCCGGACAGGGACCGACACTGAAGCTTTCTTT | CASSRTGTDTEAFF | NA | TRBJ1-1 | TRBV5-1 | TRBD1
TGTGCCAGCAGTTACTCGACAGGGCGACTTGACACCATATATTTT | CASSYSTGRLDTIYF | NA | TRBJ1-3 | TRBV6-6 | TRBD1
TGTGCCAGCAGCAGATACCAGGGGGGCACAGATACGCAGTATTTT | CASSRYQGGTDTQYF | NA | TRBJ2-3 | TRBV5-4 | TRBD1
TGTGCCAGCAGCGTAGGGACATCGGATTCCTACGAGCAGTACTTC | CASSVGTSDSYEQYF | few | TRBJ2-7 | TRBV9 | NA
TGCGCCAGCAGCCCTAGCGGGAGAATCACAGATACGCAGTATTTT | CASSPSGRITDTQYF | NA | TRBJ2-3 | TRBV5-1 | TRBD2
TGTGCCAGCAGCCTGGAGCCCGGACAGGGAAAAACTGAGCAGTTCTTC | CASSLEPGQGKTEQFF | NA | TRBJ2-1 | TRBV5-4 | TRBD1
TGTGCCAGTAGTACCGGAGAAGATGGCTACACCTTC | CASSTGEDGYTF | NA | TRBJ1-2 | TRBV19 | NA
TGTGCCAGTAGTAGCCGGGACAGGCAATACGAGCAGTACTTC | CASSSRDRQYEQYF | NA | TRBJ2-7 | TRBV19 | TRBD1
TGTGCCAGCAGCTCTCAGGGGGTGGCTGAAGCTTTCTTT | CASSSQGVAEAFF | NA | TRBJ1-1 | TRBV7-2 | TRBD1
TGTGCCTGGAGTGTACGACTAGGGGAGGGCTACACCTTC | CAWSVRLGEGYTF | NA | TRBJ1-2 | TRBV30 | NA
TGTGCCTTCCCGGGACAGGGTAATGAAAAACTGTTTTTT | CAFPGQGNEKLFF | NA | TRBJ1-4 | TRBV30 | TRBD1
TGTGCCAGCAGCTTAGGGGGACAGCTCTATGGCTACACCTTC | CASSLGGQLYGYTF | NA | TRBJ1-2 | TRBV7-2 | TRBD1
TGTGCCAGCAGCCCGCTCCGGGGAAGCGAGCAGTACTTC | CASSPLRGSEQYF | once | TRBJ2-7 | TRBV11-1 | NA
TGTGCCAGCAGCCTAAGACAGGGAGATTCACCCCTCCACTTT | CASSLRQGDSPLHF | NA | TRBJ1-6 | TRBV7-9 | TRBD1
TGTGCCAGCAGCTTGTGGAACCCCGGGGGATGGAACACCATATATTTT | CASSLWNPGGWNTIYF | NA | TRBJ1-3 | TRBV5-6 | NA
TGTGCCAGCAGTGGGGGGCCGAGGGAGACCCAGTACTTC | CASSGGPRETQYF | NA | TRBJ2-5 | TRBV2 | NA
TGTGCCAGCAGCTTTTTGACAGGGTTCTCTGGAAACACCATATATTTT | CASSFLTGFSGNTIYF | NA | TRBJ1-3 | TRBV11-2 | TRBD1
TGTGCCAGCAGCCTAGGGGGGGTCCAAGAGACCCAGTACTTC | CASSLGGVQETQYF | NA | TRBJ2-5 | TRBV5-4 | NA
TGTGCCAGCACCCCTCTAGCGGGAGGGTACACCGGGGAGCTGTTTTTT | CASTPLAGGYTGELFF | NA | TRBJ2-2 | TRBV5-6 | TRBD2
TGTGCCAGCACACCCATAGGCCCCCCGGGGACAGATACGCAGTATTTT | CASTPIGPPGTDTQYF | NA | TRBJ2-3 | TRBV9 | NA
TGTGCCGGGGGGGTACTGGCTGACTACGAGCAGTACTTC | CAGGVLADYEQYF | NA | TRBJ2-7 | TRBV7-9 | TRBD2
TGTGCCAGCAGCCCTGACAGGGGGCTTACCGGGGAGCTGTTTTTT | CASSPDRGLTGELFF | NA | TRBJ2-2 | TRBV6-5 | TRBD1
TGCGCCAGCAGCTTGGCACAGGGGATATTCAACGAGCAGTACTTC | CASSLAQGIFNEQYF | NA | TRBJ2-7 | TRBV5-1 | TRBD1
TGTGCCAGCAGCTTATTGGCGGTGCCCCACGAGCAGTACTTC | CASSLLAVPHEQYF | NA | TRBJ2-7 | TRBV7-9 | NA
TGCGCCAGCAGCCAAGTGTCAGGGAATGAAAAACTGTTTTTT | CASSQVSGNEKLFF | NA | TRBJ1-4 | TRBV4-1 | NA
TGTGCCAGCAGGGTAGGAGTTAACACCGGGGAGCTGTTTTTT | CASRVGVNTGELFF | NA | TRBJ2-2 | TRBV2 | NA
TGTGCCAGTAGTGACAGGGGCCTGGGCAATCAGCCCCAGCATTTT | CASSDRGLGNQPQHF | NA | TRBJ1-5 | TRBV19 | TRBD1
TGTGCCAGCAGCGTAGATTTAGGGGGCCAGGGCGGGGAGCTGTTTTTT | CASSVDLGGQGGELFF | NA | TRBJ2-2 | TRBV9 | TRBD1
TGTGCCAGCAGTGCCTCGGGGGGGAGGGATCAGCCCCAGCATTTT | CASSASGGRDQPQHF | NA | TRBJ1-5 | TRBV6-5 | NA
TGTGCCAGTACCACTTCCGGGACAGGACGCTATGGCTACACCTTC | CASTTSGTGRYGYTF | NA | TRBJ1-2 | TRBV19 | TRBD1
TGTGCCAGCAGCTTAGGGGGGACTAGCGGGGACGGGGACACCGGGGAGCTGTTTTTT | CASSLGGTSGDGDTGELFF | NA | TRBJ2-2 | TRBV7-8 | TRBD2
TGTGCCAGCAGCCCTGAGAGGAATCAGCCCCAGCATTTT | CASSPERNQPQHF | few | TRBJ1-5 | TRBV7-2 | NA
TGTGCCAGTAGCCCGATGACTGCGAACACCGGGGAGCTGTTTTTT | CASSPMTANTGELFF | NA | TRBJ2-2 | TRBV19 | NA
TGTGCCACCAGCAGAGAAACAGGGGCCCCTAACACCGGGGAGCTGTTTTTT | CATSRETGAPNTGELFF | NA | TRBJ2-2 | TRBV15 | TRBD1
TGTGCCAGCAGCTTAACGGCATGGAACACCGGGAAGCTGTTTTTT | CASSLTAWNTGKLFF | NA | TRBJ2-2 | TRBV7-3 | NA
TGTGCCAGCAGCCAAGTTCGGGAAGGTGAGCAGTTCTTC | CASSQVREGEQFF | once | TRBJ2-1 | TRBV4-2 | NA
TGTGCCTGGGGGACAGGGGGCGAGACAGATACGCAGTATTTT | CAWGTGGETDTQYF | few | TRBJ2-3 | TRBV30 | TRBD1
TGTGCCAGTTCGACTAGCGGGGACACAGATACGCAGTATTTT | CASSTSGDTDTQYF | NA | TRBJ2-3 | TRBV19 | TRBD2
TGTGCCAGCAGCGACGACTGGTCTGAAAAACTGTTTTTT | CASSDDWSEKLFF | NA | TRBJ1-4 | TRBV7-6 | NA
TGCGCCAGCAGCTTGGCCTACAGGGCGGAGACCCAGTACTTC | CASSLAYRAETQYF | NA | TRBJ2-5 | TRBV5-1 | NA
TGTGCCACCAGCAGAGATGGCCAGGGCGAAGAGACCCAGTACTTC | CATSRDGQGEETQYF | NA | TRBJ2-5 | TRBV15 | NA
TGCGCCAGCAGCCAAGGGGGCAGGGGATTCTACGAGCAGTACTTC | CASSQGGRGFYEQYF | once | TRBJ2-7 | TRBV4-3 | NA
TGTGCCAGCAGCCAAGGACTAGCGGGAGGGTACGAGCAGTACTTC | CASSQGLAGGYEQYF | few | TRBJ2-7 | TRBV4-2 | TRBD2
TGTGCCAGCAGAGGACTAGCGGGGGGGAGCGAGCAGTTCTTC | CASRGLAGGSEQFF | few | TRBJ2-1 | TRBV11-1 | TRBD2
TGTGCCAGCAGCCCCAGCCTAGCAGCGAACACCGGGGAGCTGTTTTTT | CASSPSLAANTGELFF | few | TRBJ2-2 | TRBV9 | NA
TGTGCCAGCAGCCCTGGACTAGCAACTGAAACGGATGAGCAGTTCTTC | CASSPGLATETDEQFF | NA | TRBJ2-1 | TRBV4-2 | TRBD2
TGTGCCAGCAGCTTGGATCCTAGCACAGATACGCAGTATTTT | CASSLDPSTDTQYF | NA | TRBJ2-3 | TRBV5-4 | NA
TGCAGCGGCAAGAACCGGGACAGAAACACTGAAGCTTTCTTT | CSGKNRDRNTEAFF | NA | TRBJ1-1 | TRBV29-1 | TRBD1
TGTGCCAGCAGCCGGTCGGGGCGGGGGGTTGGTGAAAAACTGTTTTTT | CASSRSGRGVGEKLFF | NA | TRBJ1-4 | TRBV14 | NA
TGTGCCAGCAGCTCCCAACCGGCGGGGGTCGCGTACGAGCAGTACTTC | CASSSQPAGVAYEQYF | few | TRBJ2-7 | TRBV7-2 | TRBD2
TGCGCCAGCAGCTTGGAACGTACCAGGGTTCCAGGCCGCTCTGGGGCCAACGTCCTGACTTTC | CASSLERTRVPGRSGANVLTF | NA | TRBJ2-6 | TRBV5-1 | NA
TGTGCCACCAGCAGAGAGGGCCCAACCGGGGAGCTGTTTTTT | CATSREGPTGELFF | once | TRBJ2-2 | TRBV15 | NA
TGTGCCAGCAGTGAAGAGTCAGGGGATGGCTACACCTTC | CASSEESGDGYTF | once | TRBJ1-2 | TRBV6-1 | NA
TGTGCCAGCAGCCCGACTAGCGGGAGCTCCTACGAGCAGTACTTC | CASSPTSGSSYEQYF | NA | TRBJ2-7 | TRBV5-4 | TRBD2